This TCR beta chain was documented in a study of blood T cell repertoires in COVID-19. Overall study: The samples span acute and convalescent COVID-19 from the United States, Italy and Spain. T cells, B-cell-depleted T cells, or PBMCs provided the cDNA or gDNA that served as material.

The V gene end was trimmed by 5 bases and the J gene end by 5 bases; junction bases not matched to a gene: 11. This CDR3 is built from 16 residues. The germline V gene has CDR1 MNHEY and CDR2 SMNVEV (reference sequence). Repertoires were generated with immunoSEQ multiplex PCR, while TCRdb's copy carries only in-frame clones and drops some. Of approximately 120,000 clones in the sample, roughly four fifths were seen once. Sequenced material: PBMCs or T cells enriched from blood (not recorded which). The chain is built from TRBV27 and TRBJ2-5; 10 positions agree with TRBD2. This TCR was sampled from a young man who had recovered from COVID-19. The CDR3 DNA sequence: TGTGCCAGCAGTCGCGACCTAGCGGGAGCCGGTGAGACCCAGTACTTC. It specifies CASSRDLAGAGETQYF.